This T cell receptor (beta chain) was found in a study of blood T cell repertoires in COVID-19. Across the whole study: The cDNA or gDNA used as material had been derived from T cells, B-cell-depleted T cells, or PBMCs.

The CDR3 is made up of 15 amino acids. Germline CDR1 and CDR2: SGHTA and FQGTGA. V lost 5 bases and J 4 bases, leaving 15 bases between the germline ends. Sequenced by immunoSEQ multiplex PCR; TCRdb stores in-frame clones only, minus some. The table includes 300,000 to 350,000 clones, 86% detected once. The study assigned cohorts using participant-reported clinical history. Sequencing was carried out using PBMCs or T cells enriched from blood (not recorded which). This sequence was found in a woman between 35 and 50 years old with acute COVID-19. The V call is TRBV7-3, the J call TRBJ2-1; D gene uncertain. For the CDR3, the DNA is TGTGCCAGCAGCCCCCGCGAGAGTCCGTACAATGAGCAGTTCTTC. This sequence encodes CASSPRESPYNEQFF.